Below are 23 T cell receptor beta chains sequenced from a single sample in a study of cytomegalovirus exposure and HLA in healthy donors. In the PCR, 60 Vbeta and 13 Jbeta primers were used. Generated by immunoSEQ multiplex PCR, the TCRdb table keeps only in-frame clones and is missing some. This table has more than 85,000 clones, 69% appearing once. Sequencing was done on a sample of PBMCs. Every receptor here comes from a woman aged 70-85 years in good health and CMV-seropositive.

V usage is TRBV2 and J usage is TRBJ1-5, with D perhaps matching TRBD1 (5 bases). Germline V lookup: CDR1 SNHLY, CDR2 FYNNEI. Trimming stripped 6 bases from V and 4 bases from J, with 7 bases between. The CDR3 runs to 12 residues. The CDR3 bases are TGTGCCAGCAGGACAGCTAATCAGCCCCAGCATTTT. It translates to CASRTANQPQHF.

The rearrangement joins TRBV29-1 to TRBJ1-4; 10 bases align to TRBD1. The length of the CDR3 is 14 residues. V lost 6 bases, J lost 8 bases, and 9 bases stayed unmatched. Germline CDR1 reads SQVTM; CDR2 reads ANQGSEA. CDR3 coding DNA: TGCAGCGTCGAATCGACAGGGGGCGGAGAAAAACTGTTTTTT. It translates to CSVESTGGGEKLFF.

The chain joins TRBV2 to TRBJ2-3, with D possibly matching TRBD2 (6 bases). The germline gives CDR1 SNHLY, CDR2 FYNNEI. V was shortened by 10 bases and J by 2 bases, with 13 bases between the two germline ends. The CDR3 spans 13 residues. In nucleotides, the CDR3 is TGTGCCACGGGGCGGGGCCCCACAGATACGCAGTATTTT. Translated: CATGRGPTDTQYF.

This clone has more than one count but fewer than ten. The chain combines TRBV9 with TRBJ1-1, with D possibly TRBD1 on 5 matching bases. Trimming cost V 3 bases and J 3 bases, with 12 bases left between them. CDR3 size: 14 residues. Germline V gene sequence: CDR1 SGDLS, CDR2 YYNGEE. CDR3 coding DNA: TGTGCCAGCAGCGCCCAGGGAAGGGACACTGAAGCTTTCTTT. Translation gives CASSAQGRDTEAFF.

The V and J genes are TRBV5-1 and TRBJ1-2, with 11 nucleotides matching TRBD1. Germline lookup yields CDR1 SGHRS and CDR2 YFSETQ. This CDR3 comprises 16 residues. V was pared by 2 bases and J by 3 bases, with 6 bases of the junction left unmatched. The CDR3 is CASSLGQGAGYYGYTF. The CDR3 bases are TGCGCCAGCAGCTTAGGACAGGGGGCTGGATACTATGGCTACACCTTC.

V gene TRBV19 combines with J gene TRBJ2-2; 8 nucleotides match TRBD2. The CDR3 extends over 17 amino acids. Germline values: CDR1 LNHDA, CDR2 SQIVND (reference sequence). Germline trimming cut 3 bases from V and 2 bases from J; bases unmatched to any gene: 8. As DNA, the CDR3 is TGTGCCAGTAGTATTTCAGCGGGGGCCATAAACACCGGGGAGCTGTTTTTT. Its translation is CASSISAGAINTGELFF.

In this sample, this clone turned up a few times. The genes are TRBV10-3 and TRBJ2-1, with 9 positions matching TRBD1. CDR1 ENHRY and CDR2 SYGVKD come from the germline V gene. The ends lost 7 bases at V and 8 bases at J; junction bases unmatched: 3. CDR3 length: 12 amino acids. The CDR3 loop is CAITGTGHEQFF. The DNA for the CDR3 is TGTGCCATCACTGGGACAGGGCATGAGCAGTTCTTC.

The chain couples TRBV5-8 to TRBJ1-2; no firm D call. The CDR3 has 14 amino acids. From germline, CDR1 is SGHTS and CDR2 YDEGEE. Trimming took 7 bases from V and 5 from J, leaving 18 bases between them. For the CDR3, the DNA is TGTGCCAGCTCCCCCGCAAGAGGGAGGTATGGCTACACCTTC. The encoded protein is CASSPARGRYGYTF.

The chain employs TRBV5-4 and TRBJ2-3; tentative D call: TRBD1 (5 bases). Germline CDR1 reads SGHNT; CDR2 reads YYREEE (reference sequence). Trimming removed 4 bases from V and 8 bases from J, with 20 bases in between. This CDR3 spans 15 amino acids. The CDR3 is CASSLSPGSQGTQYF. The CDR3 DNA reads TGTGCCAGCAGCCTGAGCCCGGGCTCCCAGGGTACGCAGTATTTT.

J is TRBJ2-1 and V is TRBV9; D not certain. V lost 4 bases and J 0 bases, leaving 11 bases between the germline ends. The CDR3 runs to 15 residues. CDR1 is SGDLS and CDR2 is YYNGEE in the germline V gene. The CDR3 reads CASSPSSFSYNEQFF. The CDR3 DNA follows: TGTGCCAGCAGCCCTTCAAGCTTCTCCTACAATGAGCAGTTCTTC.

The rearrangement joins TRBV5-1 to TRBJ2-4, with 10 nucleotides matching TRBD2. The CDR3 consists of 16 residues. Germline V gene data show CDR1 as SGHRS and CDR2 as YFSETQ. The junction had 9 bases not matched to a gene; V was cut back by 0 bases and J by 9 bases. The CDR3 sequence: CASSLAASGGSAIQYF. The CDR3 nucleotides read TGCGCCAGCAGCTTGGCGGCTAGCGGGGGCTCCGCCATTCAGTACTTC.

The chain combines TRBV14 with TRBJ2-2; a weak D match, TRBD2 (6 bases). The germline CDR1 and CDR2 sequences are SGHDN and FVKESK. The CDR3 contains 14 residues. Trimming took 1 base from V and 6 from J, leaving 9 bases between them. The CDR3 nucleotides read TGTGCCAGCAGCCAAGTTTCTAGCGCCGGGGAGCTGTTTTTT. Translation gives CASSQVSSAGELFF.

There are a few counts of this clone. The chain employs TRBV30 and TRBJ1-4; D gene ambiguous. Per the germline V gene, CDR1 is GTSNPN and CDR2 is SVGIG (reference sequence). Trimming took 2 bases from V and 8 from J, leaving 18 bases between them. The CDR3 extends over 15 amino acids. The CDR3 DNA reads as TGTGCCTGGAGTTCTAGACGGTTTGGCTGGGAAAAACTGTTTTTT. This translates into CAWSSRRFGWEKLFF.

This clone was counted only a few times. This rearrangement joins TRBV2 to TRBJ1-4; D is unresolved. Germline lookup yields CDR1 SNHLY and CDR2 FYNNEI. Trimming took off 11 bases at V and 1 base at J, with 14 bases between the two ends. The CDR3 consists of 14 residues. The CDR3 is CAGGRTKTNEKLFF. In DNA form, the CDR3 reads TGTGCCGGCGGGAGGACGAAAACTAATGAAAAACTGTTTTTT.

J is TRBJ1-2 and V is TRBV2, with TRBD1 matching 11 bases. With 7 bases clipped from V and 8 bases from J, the junction kept 3 bases outside the gene matches. This CDR3 is 12 amino acids long. Per germline, CDR1 SNHLY and CDR2 FYNNEI. CDR3 amino acids: CASTWDRGGYTF. The CDR3 DNA is TGTGCCAGCACTTGGGACAGGGGGGGCTACACCTTC.

The chain couples TRBV7-8 to TRBJ1-6; 7 nucleotides agree with TRBD1. Trimming cost V 5 bases and J 5 bases; bases outside gene matches: 9. CDR1 SGHVS and CDR2 FQNEAQ come from the germline V gene. CDR3 length equals 16 residues. The CDR3 region is CASSLQTGADNSPLHF. CDR3 coding DNA: TGTGCCAGCAGCCTACAAACAGGGGCCGATAATTCACCCCTCCACTTT.

The chain combines TRBV2 with TRBJ1-6; 7 nucleotides align to TRBD1. Germline values: CDR1 SNHLY, CDR2 FYNNEI. The CDR3 sequence is 14 residues long. The junction had 5 bases not matched to a gene; V was cut back by 7 bases and J by 5 bases. The CDR3 coding sequence is TGTGCCAGCACCCTGACAGGGCATAATTCACCCCTCCACTTT. The encoded protein is CASTLTGHNSPLHF.

This chain joins TRBV13 and TRBJ2-2; D gene uncertain. There are 12 residues in the CDR3. V shed 3 bases and J shed 4 bases, with 3 bases lying between them. In germline, CDR1 is PRHDT, CDR2 FYEKMQ (reference sequence). CDR3 sequence: CASSFGTGELFF. For the CDR3, the DNA is TGTGCCAGCAGCTTCGGCACCGGGGAGCTGTTTTTT.

This rearrangement joins TRBV19 to TRBJ1-1, with D perhaps matching TRBD1 (6 bases). The V gene lost 4 bases and the J gene lost 2 bases, with 8 bases spanning the gap. From germline, CDR1 is LNHDA and CDR2 SQIVND (reference sequence). This CDR3 comprises 13 residues. In DNA, the CDR3 is TGTGCCAGTAGTAGGACAGACAACACTGAAGCTTTCTTT. Protein product: CASSRTDNTEAFF.

V is TRBV4-3 and J is TRBJ2-1; D perhaps matches TRBD2 (6 bases). V shed 0 bases and J shed 2 bases, with 11 bases lying between them. The CDR3 covers 16 residues. Germline V CDR1 and CDR2: LGHNA, YSLEER. CDR3 in DNA: TGCGCCAGCAGCCAAGATTTGTTAGCGGCCTACAATGAGCAGTTCTTC. Protein product: CASSQDLLAAYNEQFF.

The CDR3 reads CASSARPLDYSYNEQFF. The CDR3 DNA is TGCGCCAGCAGCGCGCGTCCCCTGGACTATTCCTACAATGAGCAGTTCTTC. The rearrangement uses TRBV5-1 and TRBJ2-1; D possibly corresponds to TRBD2 (6 bases). Germline V gene lookup returns CDR1 SGHRS and CDR2 YFSETQ. This CDR3 region has 17 residues. Trimming cost V 4 bases and J 1 base, with 18 bases left between them.

The chain carries TRBV7-6 and TRBJ2-2; D possibly corresponds to TRBD1 (7 bases). The CDR3 covers 17 residues. Trimming cost V 6 bases and J 2 bases, with 19 bases left between them. From germline, CDR1 is SGHVS and CDR2 FNYEAQ. CDR3 coding DNA: TGTGCCAGCAGTTCAACCGCGGGACAGAAAAACACCGGGGAGCTGTTTTTT. This encodes CASSSTAGQKNTGELFF.

J is TRBJ2-7 and V is TRBV18; D not certain. The CDR3 extends over 14 amino acids. Trimming left V 2 bases short and J 2 bases short, with 10 bases between. CDR1 and CDR2 from the germline V gene are KGHSH and LQKENI. CDR3 coding DNA: TGTGCCAGCTCACCAAGGTCAGGAACCTACGAGCAGTACTTC. Encoded protein: CASSPRSGTYEQYF.